This entry concerns a single TCR beta chain. Its specificity is not known. This sample was included in a study of blood T cells in healthy people across ages. Whole-study context: About one barcoded TCR beta cDNA was captured per two T cells. Study-level results: The study could not conclusively compare naive and antigen-experienced cells, given its unsorted PBMCs. Per million T cells, TCR beta diversity dropped roughly linearly as age increased.

A second 7 to 11 cycle PCR used barcoded and J-beta primers. Via MiXCR, TCRdb re-called the 5' RACE reads, giving one row per CDR3 protein. This sample yields roughly 1.4 million distinct CDR3 sequences, of which around 55% are seen a single time; approximately 7% belongs to the top ten. A minimum of 7 million PBMCs was isolated per sample. The V end was cut by 3 bases, the J end by 5 bases, with 10 bases between. CDR1 is DFQATT and CDR2 is SNEGSKA in the germline V gene (reference sequence). The CDR3 spans 12 residues. The TCR comes from a man aged 18 to 29 in good health. The V call is TRBV20-1, the J call TRBJ2-5; perhaps D is TRBD1 or TRBD2 (5 bases each). The sequencing sample was made of blood. The CDR3 DNA sequence: TGCAGTGCTAGGGGGGACGGGGAGACCCAGTACTTC. Its translation: CSARGDGETQYF.